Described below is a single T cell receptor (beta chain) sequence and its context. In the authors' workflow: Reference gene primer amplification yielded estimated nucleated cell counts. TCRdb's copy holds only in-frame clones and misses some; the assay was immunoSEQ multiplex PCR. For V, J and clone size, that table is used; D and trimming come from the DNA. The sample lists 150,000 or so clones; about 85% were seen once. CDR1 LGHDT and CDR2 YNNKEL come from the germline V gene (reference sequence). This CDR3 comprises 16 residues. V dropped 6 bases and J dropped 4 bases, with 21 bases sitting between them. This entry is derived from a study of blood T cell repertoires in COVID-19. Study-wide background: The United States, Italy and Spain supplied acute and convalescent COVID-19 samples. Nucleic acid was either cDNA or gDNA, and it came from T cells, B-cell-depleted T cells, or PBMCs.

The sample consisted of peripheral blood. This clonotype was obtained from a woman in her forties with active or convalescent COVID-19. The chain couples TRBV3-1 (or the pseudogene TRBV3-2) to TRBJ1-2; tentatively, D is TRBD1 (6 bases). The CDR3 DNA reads TGTGCCAGCAGTCCCGCGGGGGGGGCAGGCTCCTATGGCTACACCTTC. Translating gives CASSPAGGAGSYGYTF.